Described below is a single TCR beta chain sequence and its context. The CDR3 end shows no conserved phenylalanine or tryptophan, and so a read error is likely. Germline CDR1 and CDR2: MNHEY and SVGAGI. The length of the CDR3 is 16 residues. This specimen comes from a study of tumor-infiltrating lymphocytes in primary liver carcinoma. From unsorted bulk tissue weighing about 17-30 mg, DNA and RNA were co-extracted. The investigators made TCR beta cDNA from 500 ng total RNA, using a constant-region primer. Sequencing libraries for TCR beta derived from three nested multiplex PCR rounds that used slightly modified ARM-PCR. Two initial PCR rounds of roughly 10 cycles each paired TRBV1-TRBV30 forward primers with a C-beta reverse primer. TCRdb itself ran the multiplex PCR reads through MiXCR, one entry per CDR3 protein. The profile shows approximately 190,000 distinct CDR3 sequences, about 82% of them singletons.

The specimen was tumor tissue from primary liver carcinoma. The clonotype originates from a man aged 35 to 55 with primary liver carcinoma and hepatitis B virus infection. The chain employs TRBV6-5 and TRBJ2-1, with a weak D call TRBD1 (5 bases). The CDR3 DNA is TGTGCCAGCAGGAGCACCGCGACAGCCTCCTACAATGAACAGTTCTTA. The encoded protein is CASRSTATASYNEQFL.